This T cell receptor (beta chain) was found in a study of blood T cell repertoires in COVID-19. The CDR3 totals 14 residues. Germline V gives CDR1 SQVTM, CDR2 ANQGSEA. Germline trimming cut 3 bases from V and 7 bases from J; bases unmatched to any gene: 5. All enrollees were roughly 18 to 95 years old and from approximately 25 US areas. Clinical history reported by participants formed the basis on which cohorts were assigned. As originally analysed: Amplified reference gene primers provided the basis for estimating nucleated cell counts. Assay: immunoSEQ multiplex PCR; the TCRdb copy retains only in-frame clones and omits some. V and J calls plus clone size are reproduced from that table; the DNA served to infer D and trimming. Here the sample spans around 250,000 clones, roughly 80% being singletons.

Sequencing was done on a sample of PBMCs or T cells enriched from blood (not recorded which). The V call is TRBV29-1, the J call TRBJ2-1; 11 bases are shared with TRBD2. This clonotype was sampled from a man aged 40-49 years who had been exposed to COVID-19. The CDR3 reads CSVEGSGRENEQFF. The CDR3 DNA reads as TGCAGCGTTGAGGGTAGCGGGAGGGAAAATGAGCAGTTCTTC.